A selection of T cell receptor beta chains follows, all from one sample in a study of T-cell memory formation after mild COVID-19. MiXCR, applied by TCRdb to the 5' RACE reads, yields one record per CDR3 protein. The sample has hundreds of thousands of distinct CDR3 sequences, 20% seen once. Sequencing was carried out using PBMCs or a T cell subset sorted from them (not recorded which). Receptors originate from an adult woman who had mild COVID-19 (a few samples of this study predate the infection). Cell type and time point are not known. CDR3s include the opening cysteine and the closing phenylalanine or tryptophan. A D gene is named only where the DNA matches it firmly.

v_call	d_call	cdr3_aa
TRBV5-5	-	CASSLEGPGGTDTQYF
TRBV5-5	-	CASVGVNEKLFF
TRBV30	-	CAWSARTRGNQPQHF
TRBV24-1	TRBD1	CATSDSGRGLFQETQYF
TRBV6-2/TRBV6-3	TRBD1	CASIPGQGTTGELFF
TRBV12-3/TRBV12-4	-	CASTLGGSVYGYTF
TRBV30	TRBD2	CACQREGQREQYF
TRBV18	-	CASSPPGLPYNEQFF
TRBV4-2	-	CASSQGDGSSYEQYF
TRBV4-3	TRBD1	CASSQGQGESDLWNTEAFF
TRBV7-9	TRBD2	CASSPPGLAVSYNEQFF
TRBV27	-	CASRPGLNTEAFF
TRBV5-1	-	CASSRLTGFSSYNEQFF
TRBV7-9	TRBD2	CASSEGTSRGDEQFF
TRBV6-5	TRBD1	CASSSDRAFGELFF
TRBV7-3	TRBD1	CASSPRQGADTEAFF
TRBV6-5	TRBD2	CATQTSGTDTQYF
TRBV7-8	TRBD2	CASSFERGYEQYF
TRBV12-3/TRBV12-4	-	CASSLMARPGPTEAFF
TRBV11-2	-	CASSSTSGKDGYTF
TRBV9	-	CASSASGTVNTGELFF
TRBV5-1	-	CASSSGPMGYGQPQHF
TRBV4-2	-	CASSQEGSVEETQYF